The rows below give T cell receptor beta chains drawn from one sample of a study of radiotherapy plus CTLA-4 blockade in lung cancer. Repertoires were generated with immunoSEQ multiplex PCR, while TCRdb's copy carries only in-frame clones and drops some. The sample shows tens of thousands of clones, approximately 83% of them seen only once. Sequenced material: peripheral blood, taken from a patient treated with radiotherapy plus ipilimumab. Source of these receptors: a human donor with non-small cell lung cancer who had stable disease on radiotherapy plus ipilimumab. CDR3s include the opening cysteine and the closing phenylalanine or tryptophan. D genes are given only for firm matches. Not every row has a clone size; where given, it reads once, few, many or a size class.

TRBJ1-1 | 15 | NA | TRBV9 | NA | CASSVEGWGNTEAFF | TGTGCCAGCAGCGTAGAGGGCTGGGGGAACACTGAAGCTTTCTTT
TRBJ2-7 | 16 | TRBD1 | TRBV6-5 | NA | CASSSTGQGFSYEQYF | TGTGCCAGCAGTTCCACGGGACAGGGGTTCTCCTACGAGCAGTACTTC
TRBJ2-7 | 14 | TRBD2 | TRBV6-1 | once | CASREGLATYEQYF | TGTGCCAGCAGGGAAGGACTAGCGACCTACGAGCAGTACTTC
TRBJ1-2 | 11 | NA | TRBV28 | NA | CASSSRLGYTF | TGTGCCAGCAGTTCACGGCTGGGCTACACCTTC
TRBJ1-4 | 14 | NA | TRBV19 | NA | CASSMQPPREKLFF | TGTGCCAGTAGTATGCAGCCCCCGAGGGAAAAACTGTTTTTT
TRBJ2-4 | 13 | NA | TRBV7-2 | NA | CASSLGPKNIQYF | TGTGCCAGCAGCTTAGGCCCCAAAAACATTCAGTACTTC
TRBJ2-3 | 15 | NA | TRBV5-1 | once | CASSLDGGNTDTQYF | TGCGCCAGCAGCTTGGATGGCGGAAACACAGATACGCAGTATTTT
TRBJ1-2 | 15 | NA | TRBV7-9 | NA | CASSLAGAGDYGYTF | TGTGCCAGCAGCTTAGCGGGCGCAGGCGACTATGGCTACACCTTC
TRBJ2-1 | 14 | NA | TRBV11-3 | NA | CASSPGGVSNEQFF | TGTGCCAGCAGCCCAGGCGGGGTGTCCAATGAGCAGTTCTTC
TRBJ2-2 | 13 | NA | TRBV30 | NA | CAWSLAPQGELFF | TGTGCCTGGAGTTTAGCGCCTCAGGGGGAGCTGTTTTTT
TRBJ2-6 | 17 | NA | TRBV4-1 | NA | CASSQQVSISGANVLTF | TGCGCCAGCAGCCAGCAGGTCTCGATTTCTGGGGCCAACGTCCTGACTTTC
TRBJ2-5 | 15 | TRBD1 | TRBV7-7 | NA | CASSLPGQGTETQYF | TGTGCCAGCAGCTTACCGGGACAGGGGACGGAGACCCAGTACTTC
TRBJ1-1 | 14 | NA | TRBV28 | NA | CASIGLVTGTEAFF | TGTGCCAGCATAGGTCTCGTAACGGGCACTGAAGCTTTCTTT
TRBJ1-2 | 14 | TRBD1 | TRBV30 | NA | CAWSWGTGGYGYTF | TGTGCCTGGAGTTGGGGGACAGGGGGTTATGGCTACACCTTC
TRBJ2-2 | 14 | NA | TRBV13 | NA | CASSLKSFTGELFF | TGTGCCAGCAGCCTCAAAAGCTTCACCGGGGAGCTGTTTTTT
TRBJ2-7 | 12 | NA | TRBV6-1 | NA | CASKGTLGEQYF | TGTGCCAGCAAAGGGACTCTAGGTGAGCAGTACTTC
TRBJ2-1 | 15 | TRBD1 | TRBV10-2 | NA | CASSEPGQGVGEQFF | TGCGCCAGCAGCGAACCGGGACAGGGAGTCGGTGAGCAGTTCTTC
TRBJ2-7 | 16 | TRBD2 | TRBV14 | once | CASSRRGGPRGDEQYF | TGTGCCAGCAGTAGGCGCGGGGGGCCACGGGGCGACGAGCAGTACTTC
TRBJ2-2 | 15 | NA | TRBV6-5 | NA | CASKVGSLNTGELFF | TGTGCCAGCAAAGTAGGCAGCCTCAACACCGGGGAGCTGTTTTTT
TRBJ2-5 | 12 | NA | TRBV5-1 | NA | CASSLAGETRYF | TGCGCCAGCAGCTTGGCCGGTGAGACCCGGTACTTC
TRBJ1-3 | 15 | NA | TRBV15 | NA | CATSRDPQEGNTIYF | TGTGCCACCAGCAGAGATCCGCAGGAGGGGAACACCATATATTTT
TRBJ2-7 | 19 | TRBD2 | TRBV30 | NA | CAWMDSPGLAGVLSYEQYF | TGTGCCTGGATGGATTCACCGGGACTAGCGGGAGTCCTCTCCTACGAGCAGTACTTC
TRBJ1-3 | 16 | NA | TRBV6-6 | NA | CASSSLQAEAGNTIYF | TGTGCCAGCAGTTCCCTACAAGCGGAGGCGGGAAACACCATATATTTT
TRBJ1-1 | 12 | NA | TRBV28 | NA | CASSLLSGAVVF | TGTGCCAGCAGTTTATTATCCGGGGCGGTGGTCTTT
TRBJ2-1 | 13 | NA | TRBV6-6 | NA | CATGTTFYNEQFF | TGTGCCACCGGGACGACGTTTTACAATGAGCAGTTCTTC
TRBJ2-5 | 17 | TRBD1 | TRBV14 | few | CASSQEGPWQGAETQYF | TGTGCCAGCAGCCAAGAGGGGCCTTGGCAGGGGGCCGAGACCCAGTACTTC
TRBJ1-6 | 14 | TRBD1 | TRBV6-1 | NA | CASSRDRLNSPLHF | TGTGCCAGCAGCAGGGACAGACTTAATTCACCCCTCCACTTT
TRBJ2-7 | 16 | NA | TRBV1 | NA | CTSSQDQVGLGDEQYF | TGCACCAGCAGCCAAGATCAGGTGGGGTTAGGGGACGAGCAGTACTTC
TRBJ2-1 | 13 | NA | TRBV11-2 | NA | CASSPSGGSEQFF | TGTGCCAGCAGCCCCTCAGGCGGTTCTGAGCAGTTCTTC
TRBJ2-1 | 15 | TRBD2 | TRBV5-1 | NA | CASSLESGGYNEQFF | TGCGCCAGCAGCTTGGAAAGCGGGGGTTACAATGAGCAGTTCTTC
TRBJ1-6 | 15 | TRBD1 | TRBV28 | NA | CASSLRGQGNSPLHF | TGTGCCAGCAGCCTCAGGGGGCAGGGTAATTCACCCCTCCACTTT
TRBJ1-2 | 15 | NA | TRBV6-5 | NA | CASSYSRGYRAGYTF | TGTGCCAGCAGTTACTCTAGGGGTTATAGAGCTGGCTACACCTTC
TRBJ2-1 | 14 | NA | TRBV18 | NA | CASSPQLGHNEQFF | TGTGCCAGCTCACCACAACTGGGCCACAATGAGCAGTTCTTC
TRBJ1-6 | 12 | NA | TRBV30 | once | CAWGHKDSPLHF | TGTGCCTGGGGGCACAAGGACTCACCCCTCCACTTT
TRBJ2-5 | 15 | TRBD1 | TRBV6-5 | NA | CASSTTGAIKETQYF | TGTGCCAGCAGTACGACAGGGGCGATAAAAGAGACCCAGTACTTC
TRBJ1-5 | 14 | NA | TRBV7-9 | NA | CASSQDGGNQPQHF | TGTGCCAGCAGCCAAGACGGTGGCAATCAGCCCCAGCATTTT
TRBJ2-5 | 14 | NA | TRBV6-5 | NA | CASSWAGARETQYF | TGTGCCAGCAGTTGGGCGGGGGCGCGTGAGACCCAGTACTTC
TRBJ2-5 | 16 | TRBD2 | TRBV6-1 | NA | CASSELAGGGQETQYF | TGTGCCAGCAGTGAACTAGCGGGAGGGGGTCAAGAGACCCAGTACTTC
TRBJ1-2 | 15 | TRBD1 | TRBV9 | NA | CASSVEDRANYGYTF | TGTGCCAGCAGCGTAGAAGACAGGGCTAACTATGGCTACACCTTC
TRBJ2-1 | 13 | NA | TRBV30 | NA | CAWRVGGYNEQFF | TGTGCCTGGAGGGTTGGGGGCTACAATGAGCAGTTCTTC
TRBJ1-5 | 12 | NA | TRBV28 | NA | CASSVGVPRQHF | TGTGCCAGCAGTGTTGGAGTTCCCCGCCAGCATTTT
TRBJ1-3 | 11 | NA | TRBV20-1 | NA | CSAGHKDTIYF | TGCAGTGCGGGACACAAGGACACCATATATTTT
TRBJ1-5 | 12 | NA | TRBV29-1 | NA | CSAKGGDQPQHF | TGCAGCGCAAAAGGGGGGGATCAGCCCCAGCATTTT
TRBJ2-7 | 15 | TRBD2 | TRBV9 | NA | CASSLGGDKSYEQYF | TGTGCCAGCAGCCTCGGGGGGGATAAATCCTACGAGCAGTACTTC
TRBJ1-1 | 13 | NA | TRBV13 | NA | CASSYGQNTEAFF | TGTGCCAGCAGTTACGGACAGAACACTGAAGCTTTCTTT
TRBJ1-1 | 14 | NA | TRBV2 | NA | CASVRGNWNTEAFF | TGTGCCAGCGTAAGGGGGAACTGGAACACTGAAGCTTTCTTT
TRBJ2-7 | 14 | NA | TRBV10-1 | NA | CASSGGGSSYEQYF | TGCGCCAGCAGTGGAGGAGGGTCCTCCTACGAGCAGTACTTC